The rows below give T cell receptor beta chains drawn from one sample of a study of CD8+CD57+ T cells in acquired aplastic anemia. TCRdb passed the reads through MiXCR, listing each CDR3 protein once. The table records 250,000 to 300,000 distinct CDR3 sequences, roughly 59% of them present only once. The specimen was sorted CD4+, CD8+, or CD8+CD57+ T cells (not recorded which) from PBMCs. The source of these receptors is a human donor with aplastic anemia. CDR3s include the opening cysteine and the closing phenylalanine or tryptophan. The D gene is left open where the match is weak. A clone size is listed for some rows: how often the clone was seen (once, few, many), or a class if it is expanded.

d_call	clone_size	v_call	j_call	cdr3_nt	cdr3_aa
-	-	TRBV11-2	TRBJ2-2	TGTGCCAGCAGCTTAGAACACAGGGAGCTAGGCGGGGAGCTGTTTTTT	CASSLEHRELGGELFF
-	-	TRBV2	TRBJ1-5	TGTGCCAGCAGTGCTCAAACAGGGTTCGGTCAGCCCCAGCATTTT	CASSAQTGFGQPQHF
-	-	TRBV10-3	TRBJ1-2	TGCGCCATCGGTGCGATACAGAGGACAGAGCAAAGTAACTACGGCTACACCTTC	CAIGAIQRTEQSNYGYTF
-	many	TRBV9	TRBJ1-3	TGTGCCAGCAGCGTAGAGGCATGGGAAAACACCATATATTTT	CASSVEAWENTIYF
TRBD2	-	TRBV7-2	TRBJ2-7	TGTGCCAGCAGCACGGGACTAGCGGGAGTCGAGTACGAGCAGTACTTC	CASSTGLAGVEYEQYF
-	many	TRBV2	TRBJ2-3	TGTGCCACCGTGAAGGGAAGCACAGATACGCAGTATTTT	CATVKGSTDTQYF
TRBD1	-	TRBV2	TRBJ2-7	TGTGCCAGCAGGACATCACAGGGGAGCTCCTACGAGCAGTACTTC	CASRTSQGSSYEQYF
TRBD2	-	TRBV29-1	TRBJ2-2	TGCAGCGTTGAGGGTAGCGGGGGGGCTATCGGGGAGCTGTTTTTT	CSVEGSGGAIGELFF
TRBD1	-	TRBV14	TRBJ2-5	TGTGCCAGCAGCTTATCGACAGGGTGGACCCAGTACTTC	CASSLSTGWTQYF
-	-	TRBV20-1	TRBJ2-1	TGCAGTGCCCTACTTGCCCCGACAGTGGGGAATGAGCAGTTCTTC	CSALLAPTVGNEQFF
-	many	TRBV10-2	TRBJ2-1	TGCGCCAGCAGTGAGGTGGGGGGAGAGCAGTTCTTC	CASSEVGGEQFF
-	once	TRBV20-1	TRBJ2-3	TGCAGTGCTAGCCAATACAATGAGCAGTATTTT	CSASQYNEQYF
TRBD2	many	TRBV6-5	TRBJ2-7	TGTGCCAGCAGTTACTCACGGACTAGTCTGGGGTACGAGCAGTACTTC	CASSYSRTSLGYEQYF
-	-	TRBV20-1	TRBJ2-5	TGCAGTGCTAGAGAAGGGAAGGCCCAAGAGACCCAGTACTTC	CSAREGKAQETQYF
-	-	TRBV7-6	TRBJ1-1	TGTGCCAGCAGCCAAGGTGGGACAATAGTGGCTTTCTTT	CASSQGGTIVAFF
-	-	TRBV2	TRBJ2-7	TGTGCCAGCGGGAACCACCCTTACGAGCAGTACTTC	CASGNHPYEQYF
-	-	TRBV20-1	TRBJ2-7	TGCAGTGCTAGAGACGACACCTCCTACGAGCAGTACTTC	CSARDDTSYEQYF
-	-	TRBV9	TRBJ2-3	TGTGCCAGCAGCGGGGGGTGGAGCTCCTACAATGAGCAGTATTTT	CASSGGWSSYNEQYF
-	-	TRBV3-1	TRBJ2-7	TGTGCCAGCAGCCAGGGGCAGGGCGAGCAGTACTTC	CASSQGQGEQYF
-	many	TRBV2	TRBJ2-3	TGTGCCAGCAGTCCAATGGGGCTTGTATTTACAGATACGCAGTATTTT	CASSPMGLVFTDTQYF
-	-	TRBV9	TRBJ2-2	TGTGCCAGCAGCGTAGCCGGTATGTGGGAAAACACCGGGGAGCTGTTTTTT	CASSVAGMWENTGELFF
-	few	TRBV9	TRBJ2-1	TGTGCCAGCAGCGTAGAGGATGAGCAGTTCTTC	CASSVEDEQFF
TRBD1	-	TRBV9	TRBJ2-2	TGTGCCAGCAGCCCACGGACAGGTGGAACCGGGGAGCTGTTTTTT	CASSPRTGGTGELFF
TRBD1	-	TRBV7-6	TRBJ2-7	TGTGCCAGCAGCTTATTTGCAGGGGGCCACGAGCAGTACTTC	CASSLFAGGHEQYF
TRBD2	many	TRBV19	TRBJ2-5	TGTGCCAGTAGTACATCCCCAGCGGGAGTGGAGACCCAGTACTTC	CASSTSPAGVETQYF
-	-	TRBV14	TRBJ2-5	TGTGCCAGCAGCCAAGGGGGTCCCCAGTACTTC	CASSQGGPQYF
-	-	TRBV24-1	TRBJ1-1	TGTGCCACCAGTGATACGGTCAACACTGAAGCTTTCTTT	CATSDTVNTEAFF
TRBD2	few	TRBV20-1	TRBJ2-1	TGCAGTGCTAGAGGGGCAGCGGGAGGGTACAATGAGCAGTTCTTC	CSARGAAGGYNEQFF
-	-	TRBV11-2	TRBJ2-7	TGTGCCAGCAGCTCGTGGCCCAGGGGAAAGTCCTACGAGCAGTACTTC	CASSSWPRGKSYEQYF
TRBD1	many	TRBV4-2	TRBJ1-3	TGTGCCAGCAGCCAAGATCCCCCCGGGACAGGGCGAAACACCATATATTTT	CASSQDPPGTGRNTIYF
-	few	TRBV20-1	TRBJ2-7	TGCAGTGCTAGATACGTGACCGGTCTCGAGCAGTACTTC	CSARYVTGLEQYF
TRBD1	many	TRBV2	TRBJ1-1	TGTGCCAGCAGTGAAGCCGGCAGGGGGCGGACTGAAGCTTTCTTT	CASSEAGRGRTEAFF
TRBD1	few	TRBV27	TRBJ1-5	TGTGCCAGCAGTTTCTGGGTTGGACAGGGGGTAAATCAGCCCCAGCATTTT	CASSFWVGQGVNQPQHF
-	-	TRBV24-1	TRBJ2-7	TGTGCCACCTCAATCCTGTGGGGGGACGAGCAGTACTTC	CATSILWGDEQYF
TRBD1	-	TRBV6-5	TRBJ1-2	TGTGCCAGCAGGCAGGGGGTGAATGGCTACACCTTC	CASRQGVNGYTF
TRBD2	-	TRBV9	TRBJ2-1	TGTGCCAGCAGCGCTGTACTAGCGGGCGGGGATGAGCAGTTCTTC	CASSAVLAGGDEQFF
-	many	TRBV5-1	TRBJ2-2	TGCGCCAGCAGCTTGCGGGGGCACGGCACCGGGGAGCTGTTTTTT	CASSLRGHGTGELFF
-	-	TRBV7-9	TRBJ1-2	TGTGCCAGCAGCTTAGAACCTTATGGCTACACCTTC	CASSLEPYGYTF